This T cell receptor (beta chain) emerged from a study of patients and donors after allogeneic stem cell transplantation. CDR3 length: 16 amino acids. Trimming removed 6 bases from V and 8 bases from J; junction bases left unmatched: 16. One entry per CDR3 protein results from TCRdb running MiXCR on the RT-PCR reads. The sample consists of 800,000 to 1,000,000 distinct CDR3 sequences, about a sixth of them appearing once. The sequence came from a human donor who was either an allogeneic HSCT recipient or a stem cell or donor lymphocyte infusion donor (not recorded which). It is not recorded whose cells these are; they may come from a transplant donor. Sequenced: blood, either unsorted or a sorted T cell fraction (not recorded which). The chain carries TRBV12-3 or TRBV12-4 and TRBJ1-3; 7 bases align to TRBD1. The CDR3 sequence is CASSPSTSRQGDTIYF. CDR3 bases: TGTGCCAGCAGCCCTTCCACTTCGAGGCAGGGGGACACCATATATTTT.